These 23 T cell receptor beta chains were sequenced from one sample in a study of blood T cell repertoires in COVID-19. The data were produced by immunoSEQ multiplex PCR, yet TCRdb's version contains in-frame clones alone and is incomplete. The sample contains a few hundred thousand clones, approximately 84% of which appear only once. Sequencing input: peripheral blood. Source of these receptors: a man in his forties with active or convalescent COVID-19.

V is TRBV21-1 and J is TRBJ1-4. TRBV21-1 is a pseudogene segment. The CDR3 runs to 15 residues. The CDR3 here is CASSKGAWRDEKLFF. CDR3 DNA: TGTGCCAGCAGCAAAGGTGCCTGGAGGGATGAAAAACTGTTTTTT.

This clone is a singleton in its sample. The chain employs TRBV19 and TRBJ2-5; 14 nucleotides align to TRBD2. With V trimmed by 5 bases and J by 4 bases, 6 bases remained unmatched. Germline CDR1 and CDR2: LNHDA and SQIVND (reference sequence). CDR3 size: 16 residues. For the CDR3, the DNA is TGTGCCAGTAGTGCGGGACTAGCGGGGGTTACAGAGACCCAGTACTTC. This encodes CASSAGLAGVTETQYF.

The CDR3 DNA reads TGTGCCAGCATCGACTCTTCGAGGAGGTCGGTCACTGAAGCTTTCTTT. Protein sequence: CASIDSSRRSVTEAFF. The genes are TRBV5-4 and TRBJ1-1, with unresolved D. The CDR3 loop spans 16 amino acids. Germline values: CDR1 SGHNT, CDR2 YYREEE (reference sequence). V lost 6 bases, J lost 4 bases, and 22 bases lay in between.

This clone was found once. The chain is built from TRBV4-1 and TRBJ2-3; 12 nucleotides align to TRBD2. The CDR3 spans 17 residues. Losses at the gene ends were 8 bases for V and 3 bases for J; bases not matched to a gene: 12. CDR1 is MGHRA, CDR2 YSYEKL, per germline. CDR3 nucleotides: TGCGCCAGCGGACCTCAGGGGCTAGCGGGGGGGACAGATACGCAGTATTTT. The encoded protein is CASGPQGLAGGTDTQYF.

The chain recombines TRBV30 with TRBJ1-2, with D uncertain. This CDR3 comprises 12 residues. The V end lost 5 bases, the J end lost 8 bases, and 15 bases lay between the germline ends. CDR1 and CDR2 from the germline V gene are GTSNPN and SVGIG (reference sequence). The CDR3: CAWDHPGGGYTF. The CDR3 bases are TGTGCCTGGGACCACCCCGGAGGGGGCTACACCTTC.

The CDR3 nucleotides read TGTGCCAGCAGCTCCAGGGGTAACTCCTACAATGAGCAGTTCTTC. Protein: CASSSRGNSYNEQFF. The V call is TRBV11-1, the J call TRBJ2-1; TRBD1 might be the D (6 bases). Germline V gene data show CDR1 as SGHAT and CDR2 as FQDESV (reference sequence). Trimming shortened V by 4 bases and J by 0 bases, and 10 bases separated the two germline ends. The CDR3 extends over 15 amino acids.

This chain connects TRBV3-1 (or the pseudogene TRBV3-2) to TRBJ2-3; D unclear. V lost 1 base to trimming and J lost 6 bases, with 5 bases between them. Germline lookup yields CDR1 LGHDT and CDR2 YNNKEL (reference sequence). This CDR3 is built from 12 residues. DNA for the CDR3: TGTGCCAGCAGCCAAGTAATTGATACGCAGTATTTT. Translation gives CASSQVIDTQYF.

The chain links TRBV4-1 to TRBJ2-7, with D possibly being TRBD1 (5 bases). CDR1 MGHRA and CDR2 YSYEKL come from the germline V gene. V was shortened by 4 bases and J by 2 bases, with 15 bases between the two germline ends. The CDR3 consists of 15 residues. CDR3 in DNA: TGCGCCAGCAGCCCCGAAGTTCAGGGAACCTACGAGCAGTACTTC. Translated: CASSPEVQGTYEQYF.

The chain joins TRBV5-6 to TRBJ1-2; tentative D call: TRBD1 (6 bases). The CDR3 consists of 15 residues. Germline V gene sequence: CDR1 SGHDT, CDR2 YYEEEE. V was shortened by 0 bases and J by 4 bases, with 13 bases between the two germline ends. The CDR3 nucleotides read TGTGCCAGCAGCTTGGAACAGGGCCATTTCTATGGCTACACCTTC. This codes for CASSLEQGHFYGYTF.

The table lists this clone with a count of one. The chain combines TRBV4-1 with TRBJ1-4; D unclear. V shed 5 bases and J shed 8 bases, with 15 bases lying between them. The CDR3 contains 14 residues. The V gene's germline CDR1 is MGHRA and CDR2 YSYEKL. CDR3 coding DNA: TGCGCCAGCAGCGATGGTCCAGCGCTGGAAAAACTGTTTTTT. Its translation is CASSDGPALEKLFF.

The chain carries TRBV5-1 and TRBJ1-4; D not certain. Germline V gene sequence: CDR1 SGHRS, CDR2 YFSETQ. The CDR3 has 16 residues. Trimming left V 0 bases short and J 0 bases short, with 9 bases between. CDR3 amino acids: CASSLDWPATNEKLFF. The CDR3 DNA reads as TGCGCCAGCAGCTTGGATTGGCCTGCAACTAATGAAAAACTGTTTTTT.

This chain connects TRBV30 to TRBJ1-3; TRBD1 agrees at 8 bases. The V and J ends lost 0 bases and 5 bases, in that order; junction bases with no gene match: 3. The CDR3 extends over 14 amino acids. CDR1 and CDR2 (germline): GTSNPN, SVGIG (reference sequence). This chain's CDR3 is CAWSVTGGRNTIYF. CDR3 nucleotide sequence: TGTGCCTGGAGTGTAACAGGGGGGAGAAACACCATATATTTT.

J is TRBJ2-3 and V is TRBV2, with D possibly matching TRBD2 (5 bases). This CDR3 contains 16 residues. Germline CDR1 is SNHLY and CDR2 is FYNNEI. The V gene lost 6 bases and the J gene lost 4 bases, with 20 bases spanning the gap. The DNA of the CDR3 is TGTGCCAGCAGGGATGATCCGGGGAGCCAAGCAGATACGCAGTATTTT. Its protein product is CASRDDPGSQADTQYF.

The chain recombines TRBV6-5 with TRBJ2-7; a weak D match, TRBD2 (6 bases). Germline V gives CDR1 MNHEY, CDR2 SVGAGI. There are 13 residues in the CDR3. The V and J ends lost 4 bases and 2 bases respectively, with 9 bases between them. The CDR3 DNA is TGTGCCAGCAGTTTCGGAGGGGCCTACGAGCAGTACTTC. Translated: CASSFGGAYEQYF.

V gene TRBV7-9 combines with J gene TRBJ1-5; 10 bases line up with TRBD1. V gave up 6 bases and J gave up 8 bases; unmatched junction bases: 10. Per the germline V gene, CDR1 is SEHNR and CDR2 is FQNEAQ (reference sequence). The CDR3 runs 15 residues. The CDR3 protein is CASSLTGQGEKPQHF. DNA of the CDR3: TGTGCCAGCAGTCTAACAGGACAGGGGGAGAAGCCCCAGCATTTT.

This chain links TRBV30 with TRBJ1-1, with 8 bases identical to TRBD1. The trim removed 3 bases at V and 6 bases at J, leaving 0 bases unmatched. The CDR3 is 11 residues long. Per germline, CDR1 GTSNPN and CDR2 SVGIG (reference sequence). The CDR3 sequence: CAWRDRAEAFF. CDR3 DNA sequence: TGTGCCTGGAGGGACAGGGCTGAAGCTTTCTTT.

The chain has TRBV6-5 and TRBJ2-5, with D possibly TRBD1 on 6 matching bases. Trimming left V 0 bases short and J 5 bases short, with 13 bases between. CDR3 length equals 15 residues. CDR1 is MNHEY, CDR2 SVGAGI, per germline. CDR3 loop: CASSYSRGSVETQYF. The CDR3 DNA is TGTGCCAGCAGTTACTCGAGGGGGTCTGTTGAGACCCAGTACTTC.

CDR3 coding DNA: TGTGCCAGCAGTCTAAACACAGTTACCGGGGAGCTGTTTTTT. Translating gives CASSLNTVTGELFF. The chain employs TRBV6-5 and TRBJ2-2; D is unclear. V was clipped by 5 bases and J by 5 bases, with 12 bases between them. The CDR3 is 14 amino acids. Germline CDR1 is MNHEY and CDR2 is SVGAGI.

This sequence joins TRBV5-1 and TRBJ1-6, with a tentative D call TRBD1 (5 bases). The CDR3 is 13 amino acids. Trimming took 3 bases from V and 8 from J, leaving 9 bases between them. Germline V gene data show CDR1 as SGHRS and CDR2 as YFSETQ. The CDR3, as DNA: TGCGCCAGCAGCTACCGGGGGGATTCACCCCTCCACTTT. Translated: CASSYRGDSPLHF.

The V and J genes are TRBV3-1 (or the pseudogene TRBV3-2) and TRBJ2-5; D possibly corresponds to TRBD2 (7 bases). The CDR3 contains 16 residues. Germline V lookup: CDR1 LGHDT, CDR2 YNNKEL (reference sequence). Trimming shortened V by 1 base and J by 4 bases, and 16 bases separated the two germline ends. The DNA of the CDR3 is TGTGCCAGCAGCCAAGGGTTTGAGGGAGGGGGAGAGACCCAGTACTTC. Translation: CASSQGFEGGGETQYF.

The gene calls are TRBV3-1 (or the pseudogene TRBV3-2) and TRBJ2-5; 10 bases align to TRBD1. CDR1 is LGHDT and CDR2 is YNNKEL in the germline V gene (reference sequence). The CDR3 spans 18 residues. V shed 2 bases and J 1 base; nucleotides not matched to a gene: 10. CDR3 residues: CASSQHDRGQRGQETQYF. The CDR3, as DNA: TGTGCCAGCAGCCAACACGACAGGGGGCAGAGAGGCCAAGAGACCCAGTACTTC.

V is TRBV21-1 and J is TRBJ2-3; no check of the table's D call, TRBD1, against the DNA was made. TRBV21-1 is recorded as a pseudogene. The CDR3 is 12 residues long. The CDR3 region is CASSRDIHTQYF. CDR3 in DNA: TGTGCCAGCAGTCGGGACATCCATACGCAGTATTTT.

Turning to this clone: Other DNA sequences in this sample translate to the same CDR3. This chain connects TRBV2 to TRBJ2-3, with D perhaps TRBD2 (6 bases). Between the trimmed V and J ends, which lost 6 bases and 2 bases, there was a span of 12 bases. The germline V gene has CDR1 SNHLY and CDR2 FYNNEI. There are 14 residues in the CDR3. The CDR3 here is CASSPGLSTDTQYF. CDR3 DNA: TGTGCCAGCAGCCCCGGACTATCCACAGATACGCAGTATTTT.